This record looks at one TCR beta chain sequence and its context. Original processing notes: Estimation of nucleated cell counts relied on the amplification of reference gene primers. The data were produced by immunoSEQ multiplex PCR, yet TCRdb's version contains in-frame clones alone and is incomplete. Clone size and V and J calls were adopted from that table, with D and trimming inferred from the DNA. Of 100,000 to 150,000 clones in the sample, 88% are singletons; the top ten hold approximately 1.5%. The CDR3 has 14 amino acids. V shed 0 bases and J shed 9 bases, with 12 bases lying between them. Germline assignment: CDR1 MNHEY and CDR2 SVGAGI. The data belong to a study of blood T cell repertoires in COVID-19.

Sequenced sample: peripheral blood. The TCR sequence derives from a human donor in a cohort sampled during active COVID-19. This chain uses TRBV6-5 with TRBJ2-1; the D gene is possibly TRBD2 (5 bases). The CDR3 here is CASSYSSPRGEQFF. CDR3 sequence (DNA): TGTGCCAGCAGTTACTCATCCCCCCGGGGTGAGCAGTTCTTC.